These T cell receptor beta chains were read from a single sample in a study of control samples from healthy donors and cancer patients. Only in-frame clones appear in the TCRdb table, and some are missing; sequencing was by immunoSEQ multiplex PCR. This table has about 160,000 clones, over 85% appearing once. The sample consisted of blood. The receptors originated from a man younger than 45 in good health. CDR3s include the opening cysteine and the closing phenylalanine or tryptophan. D genes are given only for firm matches. Size is stated for part of the rows, as once, few or many counts, or as a class when the clone is expanded.

j_call	clone_size	d_call	v_call	cdr3_length	cdr3_aa	cdr3_nt
TRBJ1-4	NA	NA	TRBV18	13	CASSRLTNEKLFF	TGTGCCAGCTCCCGGCTGACTAATGAAAAACTGTTTTTT
TRBJ2-3	once	TRBD1	TRBV11-3	15	CASSPGQGAGDTQYF	TGTGCCAGCAGCCCCGGACAGGGGGCCGGGGATACGCAGTATTTT
TRBJ1-1	NA	NA	TRBV19	16	CASSYPPGQLNTEAFF	TGTGCCAGTAGTTACCCCCCGGGCCAGTTGAACACTGAAGCTTTCTTT
TRBJ2-7	NA	NA	TRBV2	11	CASSRVGEQYF	TGTGCCAGCAGTCGAGTGGGCGAGCAGTACTTC
TRBJ1-4	NA	NA	TRBV5-1	14	CASMWGPGGEKLFF	TGCGCCAGCATGTGGGGACCGGGTGGGGAAAAACTGTTTTTT
TRBJ2-1	NA	NA	TRBV2	15	CASSEAPVSAHEQFF	TGTGCCAGCAGTGAAGCACCAGTTTCGGCCCATGAGCAGTTCTTC
TRBJ2-7	NA	NA	TRBV27	15	CASSSPGQSLYEQYF	TGTGCCAGCAGTTCCCCGGGACAAAGCCTCTACGAGCAGTACTTC
TRBJ2-7	NA	TRBD2	TRBV28	14	CASSLAWGGREQYF	TGTGCCAGCAGTTTGGCATGGGGGGGAAGAGAGCAGTACTTC
TRBJ2-1	NA	TRBD1	TRBV14	13	CASARGTTSEQFF	TGTGCCAGCGCCAGGGGGACCACCAGCGAGCAGTTCTTC
TRBJ2-1	NA	NA	TRBV11-2	15	CASSKEGAYYNEQFF	TGTGCCAGCAGCAAGGAGGGGGCCTACTACAATGAGCAGTTCTTC
TRBJ1-2	NA	TRBD1	TRBV19	11	CASTGQAMYTF	TGTGCCAGTACGGGACAGGCTATGTACACCTTC
TRBJ2-7	NA	NA	TRBV12-3/TRBV12-4	12	CASSFVSYEQYF	TGTGCCAGCAGTTTCGTCAGCTACGAGCAGTACTTC
TRBJ2-2	NA	NA	TRBV3-1/TRBV3-2	17	CASSQGRPGSNTGELFF	TGTGCCAGCAGCCAAGGGCGACCCGGATCGAACACCGGGGAGCTGTTTTTT
TRBJ2-5	NA	NA	TRBV5-1	15	CASSLTQGGRETQYF	TGCGCCAGCAGCTTAACACAAGGAGGCCGAGAGACCCAGTACTTC
TRBJ1-2	NA	NA	TRBV28	19	CASSPAQGERTYPSYGYTF	TGTGCCAGCAGTCCCGCCCAGGGAGAGAGAACGTACCCAAGCTATGGCTACACCTTC
TRBJ2-2	NA	NA	TRBV3-1/TRBV3-2	12	CASSQDRGELFF	TGTGCCAGCAGCCAAGATCGGGGGGAGCTGTTTTTT
TRBJ2-2	NA	TRBD2	TRBV2	16	CASSERGGFDTGELFF	TGTGCCAGCAGTGAGCGGGGGGGCTTTGACACCGGGGAGCTGTTTTTT
TRBJ1-1	NA	NA	TRBV29-1	13	CSVETAGNTEAFF	TGCAGCGTTGAAACCGCCGGTAACACTGAAGCTTTCTTT
TRBJ2-7	few	NA	TRBV28	14	CASSLRGEAYEQYF	TGTGCCAGCAGTTTAAGGGGAGAAGCCTACGAGCAGTACTTC
TRBJ1-4	NA	NA	TRBV29-1	13	CSVNQDPFEKLFF	TGCAGCGTTAATCAGGATCCATTTGAAAAACTGTTTTTT
TRBJ2-5	NA	NA	TRBV12-3/TRBV12-4	12	CASSPYQETQYF	TGTGCCAGCAGCCCGTACCAAGAGACCCAGTACTTC
TRBJ1-5	once	NA	TRBV27	15	CASSFGSGGNQPQHF	TGTGCCAGCAGTTTCGGGTCAGGGGGCAATCAGCCCCAGCATTTT
TRBJ1-6	once	NA	TRBV7-9	15	CASSFVQGPNSPLHF	TGTGCCAGCAGCTTCGTACAGGGTCCAAATTCACCCCTCCACTTT
TRBJ2-3	NA	TRBD2	TRBV28	16	CASSPSSGGATDTQYF	TGTGCCAGCAGTCCTTCTAGCGGGGGGGCCACAGATACGCAGTATTTT
TRBJ1-2	NA	NA	TRBV5-6	12	CASSLPDGSYTF	TGTGCCAGCAGCTTGCCGGACGGGAGCTACACCTTC
TRBJ1-1	NA	NA	TRBV7-9	14	CASSQGTLNTEAFF	TGTGCCAGCAGTCAAGGGACCCTGAACACTGAAGCTTTCTTT
TRBJ1-1	NA	NA	TRBV6-6	13	CASSFTDSKEAFF	TGTGCCAGCAGTTTCACCGACAGCAAGGAAGCTTTCTTT
TRBJ2-6	NA	NA	TRBV27	14	CASSIFSGANVLTF	TGTGCCAGCAGTATATTCTCTGGGGCCAACGTCCTGACTTTC
TRBJ2-5	NA	NA	TRBV30	13	CAWSRAVQETQYF	TGTGCCTGGAGTCGGGCTGTCCAAGAGACCCAGTACTTC
TRBJ2-3	NA	TRBD1	TRBV29-1	13	CSAGKGASDTQYF	TGCAGCGCCGGTAAGGGGGCGTCAGATACGCAGTATTTT
TRBJ1-3	NA	NA	TRBV5-1	15	CASSLGGSAGNTIYF	TGCGCCAGCAGCTTGGGGGGGTCTGCTGGAAACACCATATATTTT
TRBJ2-7	NA	NA	TRBV15	16	CATSREFGDKTYEQYF	TGTGCCACCAGCAGAGAATTTGGGGACAAAACCTACGAGCAGTACTTC
TRBJ1-1	NA	TRBD1	TRBV27	15	CASSLYGPGGRGAFF	TGTGCCAGCAGTTTATATGGTCCAGGGGGCAGGGGAGCTTTCTTT
TRBJ1-6	once	TRBD1	TRBV27	15	CASSYRDRSYSPLHF	TGTGCCAGCAGTTACCGGGACAGGTCTTATTCACCCCTCCACTTT
TRBJ1-2	NA	NA	TRBV9	12	CASSVGKGGSTF	TGTGCCAGCAGCGTAGGGAAGGGGGGGAGCACCTTC
TRBJ2-7	NA	NA	TRBV3-1/TRBV3-2	17	CASSRAGRRDPSYEQYF	TGTGCCAGCAGCCGGGCTGGTCGGCGGGACCCCAGCTACGAGCAGTACTTC
TRBJ1-2	NA	NA	TRBV27	14	CASSPRREYYGYTF	TGTGCCAGCAGTCCGCGGAGGGAATACTATGGCTACACCTTC
TRBJ2-2	medium-sized	TRBD1	TRBV9	15	CASSSRDSLAGELFF	TGTGCCAGCAGCTCCAGGGACAGTCTAGCCGGGGAGCTGTTTTTT
TRBJ1-6	NA	TRBD1	TRBV2	14	CASGRTGENSPLHF	TGTGCCAGCGGTCGGACAGGGGAGAATTCACCCCTCCACTTT
TRBJ2-7	NA	TRBD2	TRBV6-1	15	CASSEVAAGGDEQYF	TGTGCCAGCAGTGAAGTGGCGGCGGGGGGCGACGAGCAGTACTTC
TRBJ2-1	NA	NA	TRBV18	14	CASSPGTARNEQFF	TGTGCCAGCTCACCAGGTACTGCCCGCAATGAGCAGTTCTTC
TRBJ2-1	NA	NA	TRBV7-8	13	CASSPPTVEAQFF	TGTGCCAGCAGCCCACCTACGGTTGAGGCGCAGTTCTTC
TRBJ1-5	NA	NA	TRBV28	14	CASSFGTTGQPQHF	TGTGCCAGCAGTTTCGGGACAACAGGTCAGCCCCAGCATTTT
TRBJ1-1	NA	TRBD1	TRBV6-5	14	CASSYLTGVTEAFF	TGTGCCAGCAGTTACCTTACAGGGGTGACTGAAGCTTTCTTT
TRBJ1-3	NA	NA	TRBV9	13	CASSLPAGNTIYF	TGTGCCAGCAGCCTCCCCGCTGGAAACACCATATATTTT
TRBJ1-2	NA	TRBD1	TRBV6-6	15	CASSSTGGLGYGYTF	TGTGCCAGCAGTTCCACAGGGGGCCTTGGCTATGGCTACACCTTC
TRBJ1-1	NA	NA	TRBV9	15	CASSFGEIRNTEAFF	TGTGCCAGCAGCTTCGGGGAAATAAGGAACACTGAAGCTTTCTTT
TRBJ2-5	NA	TRBD1	TRBV6-1	19	CASSELPPGTGNSQETQYF	TGTGCCAGCAGTGAGTTACCACCCGGGACAGGGAACTCCCAAGAGACCCAGTACTTC
TRBJ2-2	NA	NA	TRBV5-1	15	CASSPGPLGTGELFF	TGCGCCAGCAGTCCCGGGCCTCTAGGGACCGGGGAGCTGTTTTTT
TRBJ1-5	NA	NA	TRBV18	14	CASSPAVLQGPQHF	TGTGCCAGCTCCCCCGCGGTACTCCAGGGGCCCCAGCATTTT
TRBJ2-3	NA	NA	TRBV6-4	12	CATSGSGDTQYF	TGTGCCACCTCGGGGAGCGGAGATACGCAGTATTTT
TRBJ2-1	NA	NA	TRBV28	16	CASSLDQGRAYNEQFF	TGTGCCAGCAGTTTAGACCAGGGTAGGGCCTACAATGAGCAGTTCTTC
TRBJ2-5	NA	NA	TRBV20-1	11	CSAGRGETQYF	TGCAGTGCTGGGAGGGGGGAGACCCAGTACTTC
TRBJ2-5	few	TRBD1	TRBV6-5	15	CASSLRDRRQETQYF	TGTGCCAGCAGTTTAAGGGACAGGAGACAAGAGACCCAGTACTTC
TRBJ1-2	NA	TRBD1	TRBV9	15	CASSVEGQAYHGYTF	TGTGCCAGCAGCGTAGAAGGACAGGCGTATCATGGCTACACCTTC
TRBJ2-2	once	NA	TRBV27	15	CASNPSGLNTGELFF	TGTGCCAGTAACCCCTCGGGGTTGAACACCGGGGAGCTGTTTTTT
TRBJ2-7	NA	NA	TRBV7-9	12	CASSSDNYEQYF	TGTGCCAGCAGCTCAGACAACTACGAGCAGTACTTC
TRBJ2-5	NA	NA	TRBV2	14	CASSDLGHHETQYF	TGTGCCAGCAGTGACCTCGGACACCACGAGACCCAGTACTTC
TRBJ2-3	NA	NA	TRBV3-1/TRBV3-2	17	CASSHPRGTWGTDTQYF	TGTGCCAGCAGCCACCCCCGGGGGACCTGGGGGACAGATACGCAGTATTTT